The 20 T cell receptor beta chains below come from one sample, sequenced in a study of T cells in Graves' hyperthyroidism and ophthalmopathy. RNA transcripts provided the source from which TCR beta CDR3 regions were amplified. First-round RT-PCR of the TCR CDR3 relied on the HTBI primer set. TCRdb fed the multiplex PCR reads into MiXCR, producing one record per CDR3 protein. This sample yields a few hundred thousand distinct CDR3 sequences, of which about half are seen a single time; around 8% belongs to the top ten. Sequenced material: peripheral blood or thyroid tissue (not recorded which). The receptors originated from a young woman with Graves' hyperthyroidism.

DNA for the CDR3: TGCGCCAGCAGTGAACCAAAGCGGGGCTACACCTTC. This codes for CASSEPKRGYTF. The genes are TRBV10-1 and TRBJ1-2; D not resolved. Looked up from germline, CDR1 is WNHNN and CDR2 is SYGVQD (reference sequence). V lost 3 bases, J lost 8 bases, and 10 bases lay in between. CDR3 size: 12 residues.

This clonotype was recorded a few times. The chain couples TRBV30 to TRBJ2-7; the D is unclear. Germline V gene data show CDR1 as GTSNPN and CDR2 as SVGIG (reference sequence). Trimming stripped 2 bases from V and 3 bases from J, with 8 bases between. The length of the CDR3 is 12 residues. CDR3 sequence (DNA): TGTGCCTGGAGTCCCGGAGTCTACGAGCAGTACTTC. Its protein product is CAWSPGVYEQYF.

The chain couples TRBV5-4 to TRBJ1-2; D is perhaps TRBD1 (5 bases). The germline CDR1 and CDR2 sequences are SGHNT and YYREEE (reference sequence). CDR3 size: 15 residues. V was trimmed by 1 base and J by 7 bases, leaving 17 bases between them. The CDR3 nucleotides are TGTGCCAGCAGCTTGAGTGTTGGTGGGGCGGGTGGCTACACCTTC. It yields the protein CASSLSVGGAGGYTF.

The genes are TRBV2 and TRBJ1-1; 10 bases match TRBD1. CDR1 is SNHLY, CDR2 FYNNEI, per germline. The V gene end was trimmed by 6 bases and the J gene end by 11 bases; junction bases not matched to a gene: 3. This CDR3 is 11 amino acids long. CDR3 protein: CASSGDRGAFF. The CDR3 nucleotides read TGTGCCAGCAGCGGGGACAGGGGTGCTTTCTTT.

The chain has TRBV5-8 and TRBJ1-5; 8 nucleotides line up with TRBD1. CDR1 is SGHTS and CDR2 is YDEGEE in the germline V gene. The length of the CDR3 is 16 residues. With 4 bases clipped from V and 1 base from J, the junction kept 7 bases outside the gene matches. The CDR3 nucleotides read TGTGCCAGCAGCAGGGGGACAGGTGGGAGCAATCAGCCCCAGCATTTT. It is translated as CASSRGTGGSNQPQHF. The whole variable domain, remainder taken from reference TRBV5-8 and TRBJ1-5, is EAGVTQSPTHLIKTRGQQATLRCSPISGHTSVYWYQQALGLGLQFLLWYDEGEERNRGNFPPRFSGRQFPNYSSELNVNALELEDSALYLCASSRGTGGSNQPQHFGDGTRLSIL.

This clonotype was counted only a few times. The rearrangement links TRBV18 to TRBJ1-1; D is unresolved. The length of the CDR3 is 14 residues. The germline V and J ends were trimmed by 0 bases and 0 bases, with 5 bases remaining between them. CDR1 KGHSH and CDR2 LQKENI come from the germline V gene. In DNA form, the CDR3 reads TGTGCCAGCTCACCACCGGAGCTGAACACTGAAGCTTTCTTT. Protein: CASSPPELNTEAFF.

Regarding this clonotype: One end of the junction fails to match germline, which may point to a read error. The chain is built from TRBV12-3 or TRBV12-4 and TRBJ1-2, with 7 positions matching TRBD1. The CDR3 spans 13 residues. The CDR3 coding sequence is TGTGCCGGCAGTTTGACAGGGAGGTATGGCTACACCTTC. Translation: CAGSLTGRYGYTF.

This clonotype came up a few times. The chain is built from TRBV7-2 and TRBJ2-2; D gene unclear. V lost 5 bases to trimming and J lost 1 base, with 8 bases between them. Germline V gives CDR1 SGHTA, CDR2 FQGNSA. This CDR3 is built from 14 residues. The CDR3 DNA sequence: TGTGCCAGCAGCGTTTGGCAGAACACCGGGGAGCTGTTTTTT. Protein sequence: CASSVWQNTGELFF.

This clonotype was seen only a few times. This chain joins TRBV19 and TRBJ2-1; TRBD2 matches 8 bases. Germline V gene data show CDR1 as LNHDA and CDR2 as SQIVND (reference sequence). J was trimmed by 0 bases and V by 3 bases; bases with no gene match: 1. This CDR3 region has 15 residues. In DNA, the CDR3 is TGTGCCAGTAGTATGAGCGGGGGCTCCTACAATGAGCAGTTCTTC. Translated: CASSMSGGSYNEQFF.

This clonotype was recorded a few times. J is TRBJ1-4 and V is TRBV27; TRBD1 aligns across 7 bases. This CDR3 is built from 14 residues. Germline-derived CDR1 and CDR2 are MNHEY and SMNVEV (reference sequence). V gave up 2 bases and J gave up 15 bases; unmatched junction bases: 12. CDR3 sequence (DNA): TGTGCCAGCAGTTTAATCGGACAGGAGGTATTATTGTTTTTT. Protein product: CASSLIGQEVLLFF.

This clonotype appeared once. This sequence may be a read error, since a much larger clone differs from it by one base. The chain carries TRBV24-1 and TRBJ1-1, with D perhaps TRBD1 (5 bases). The CDR3 is 14 amino acids. Germline loops: CDR1 KGHDR, CDR2 SFDVKD. V lost 11 bases and J lost 3, with 18 bases in between. The CDR3 is CASRELGLDTEAFF. DNA for the CDR3: TGTGCCAGCAGGGAACTGGGGTTGGACACTGAAGCTTTCTTT.

In this sample, this clonotype turned up many times. The V gene is TRBV5-1, the J gene TRBJ1-1, with D perhaps matching TRBD1 (5 bases). With 2 bases removed from V and 3 bases from J, the gap between germline ends came to 17 bases. Germline V gives CDR1 SGHRS, CDR2 YFSETQ. The CDR3 has 16 amino acids. The CDR3 bases are TGCGCCAGCAGCTTCGCCAGGGCTTCGGGGGACACTGAAGCTTTCTTT. Encoded protein: CASSFARASGDTEAFF.

The V and J genes are TRBV7-3 and TRBJ2-6; 9 positions agree with TRBD2. V gave up 5 bases and J gave up 3 bases; unmatched junction bases: 8. This CDR3 comprises 17 residues. Germline V gene sequence: CDR1 SGHTA, CDR2 FQGTGA. The CDR3 DNA reads TGTGCCAGCAGCCCCCAAGCGGGGGGAAATGGGGCCAACGTCCTGACTTTC. Protein product: CASSPQAGGNGANVLTF.

The chain uses TRBV15 and TRBJ1-6; D is ambiguous. V was clipped by 3 bases and J by 9 bases, with 9 bases between them. The germline gives CDR1 LNHNV, CDR2 YYDKDF (reference sequence). CDR3 length equals 13 residues. The CDR3 nucleotides are TGTGCCACCAGCAGTTTAAATGGTTCACCCCTCCACTTT. The encoded protein is CATSSLNGSPLHF.

This clonotype showed up many times. V is TRBV6-2 or TRBV6-3 and J is TRBJ2-7; 10 bases match TRBD2. The trim removed 6 bases at V and 2 bases at J, leaving 4 bases unmatched. The V gene's germline CDR1 is MNHEY and CDR2 SVGEGT. The CDR3 covers 14 residues. The CDR3 sequence is CASSRLAGAYEQYF. DNA for the CDR3: TGTGCCAGCAGCCGACTAGCGGGTGCCTACGAGCAGTACTTC.

The genes are TRBV2 and TRBJ1-5; D uncertain. The V end was cut by 9 bases, the J end by 7 bases, with 10 bases between. Germline V gene data show CDR1 as SNHLY and CDR2 as FYNNEI. The CDR3 loop spans 11 amino acids. CDR3 DNA sequence: TGTGCCAGTAAAGCGGGACAGCCCCAGCATTTT. Translation: CASKAGQPQHF.

The J gene is TRBJ2-7, the V gene TRBV11-3; D is perhaps TRBD2 (7 bases). V was clipped by 4 bases and J by 0 bases, with 19 bases between them. This CDR3 spans 17 amino acids. Germline CDR1 is SGHNT and CDR2 is YENEEA. The CDR3 coding sequence is TGTGCCAGCAGCTCCGAACAGGGACTAAGCCTCTCCTACGAGCAGTACTTC. Amino acid sequence: CASSSEQGLSLSYEQYF. The full variable domain, rest sourced from reference TRBV11-3 and TRBJ2-7, is EAGVVQSPRYKIIEKKQPVAFWCNPISGHNTLYWYLQNLGQGPELLIRYENEEAVDDSQLPKDRFSAERLKGVDSTLKIQPAELGDSAVYLCASSSEQGLSLSYEQYFGPGTRLTVT.

The sample holds one count of this clonotype. J is TRBJ1-1 and V is TRBV24-1; D gene ambiguous. Germline CDR1 is KGHDR and CDR2 is SFDVKD. CDR3 length: 15 amino acids. V lost 2 bases and J lost 0, with 9 bases in between. In DNA, the CDR3 is TGTGCCACCAGTGATTCTGGACCGATGAACACTGAAGCTTTCTTT. Protein product: CATSDSGPMNTEAFF.

This clonotype showed up many times. The chain joins TRBV7-2 to TRBJ1-4; TRBD1 is a possible D gene (5 bases). Trimming removed 5 bases at V and 8 bases at J, with 15 bases between. Germline V lookup: CDR1 SGHTA, CDR2 FQGNSA. CDR3 length: 14 residues. CDR3 residues: CASSRTPPREKLFF. The CDR3, as DNA: TGTGCCAGCAGCCGGACACCCCCGAGGGAAAAACTGTTTTTT.

This clonotype showed up many times. This sequence joins TRBV19 and TRBJ1-2; 9 nucleotides align to TRBD1. CDR1 and CDR2 (germline): LNHDA, SQIVND (reference sequence). There are 16 residues in the CDR3. Trimming cost V 1 base and J 4 bases; bases outside gene matches: 7. CDR3 protein: CASSIGRQGGIYGYTF. Written as DNA, the CDR3 is TGTGCCAGTAGTATAGGAAGACAGGGGGGCATCTATGGCTACACCTTC.